This T cell receptor beta chain was documented in a study of blood T cell repertoires in COVID-19. Study background: The analysed material was cDNA or gDNA that came from T cells, B-cell-depleted T cells, or PBMCs.

CDR1 and CDR2 from the germline V gene are MNHEY and SMNVEV (reference sequence). The trim removed 5 bases at V and 8 bases at J, leaving 8 bases unmatched. The CDR3 has 13 residues. Authors' processing steps: Estimates of nucleated cell counts were drawn from the amplification of reference gene primers. Clones were sequenced by immunoSEQ multiplex PCR, and TCRdb holds only the in-frame ones, with some missing. The V and J calls and clone size were taken over from that table, and D and trimming were inferred from the DNA. The sample lists roughly 180,000 clones, roughly 90% occurring once. This clone was detected only once.

This chain uses TRBV27 with TRBJ1-2; 7 bases agree with TRBD1. Sequencing was carried out using peripheral blood. The clonotype originates from a man aged 65-85 years with active or convalescent COVID-19. CDR3 protein: CASSGATGRGYTF. The CDR3 coding sequence is TGTGCCAGCAGTGGCGCGACAGGGAGGGGCTACACCTTC.